This record looks at one T cell receptor (beta chain) sequence and its context. This record comes from a study of shared clonotypes between healthy human individuals. Study-wide background: Three plates were used per donor for CD4 naive, three for CD4 memory, two for CD8 naive and one for CD8 memory.

Once extracted for a subset, genomic DNA was divided evenly among several immunoSEQ plates. Sequencing was performed with immunoSEQ multiplex PCR; in TCRdb, only in-frame clones are kept and a portion is missing. The data contain over a million clones, roughly 96% of them singletons. The CDR3 contains 14 residues. CDR1 is SGHRS, CDR2 YFSETQ, per germline. V shed 7 bases and J shed 9 bases, with 22 bases lying between them. The material sequenced was naive CD4+ T cells sorted from blood. Stated subset: CD45RA+ positively selected. The sequence came from a man aged 25 to 45 in good health. This sequence joins TRBV5-1 and TRBJ1-1, with D tentatively TRBD1 (6 bases). The CDR3 region is CASARGAATDQAFF. In DNA form, the CDR3 reads TGCGCCAGCGCCAGGGGAGCTGCTACCGACCAAGCTTTCTTT.